The clone carrying this T cell receptor (beta chain) has just one count. Its antigen is not known. The data are from a study of vaccination and CD4 T cells after COVID-19. About the research overall: The authors exposed cells to overlapping spike peptides derived from SARS-CoV-2, HCoV-NL63, HCoV-OC43 and HCoV-229E.

The CDR3 consists of 19 residues. J lost 6 bases, V lost 3 bases, and 19 bases had no gene match. Germline V gene sequence: CDR1 KGHDR, CDR2 SFDVKD. Cultured CD4+ T-cell DNA underwent Oncomine TCR Beta short-read sequencing. TCRdb itself ran the PCR reads through MiXCR, one entry per CDR3 protein. The sample has 15,000 or so distinct CDR3 sequences, approximately 52% seen once. Treatment noted: approximately 9-day PBMC culture with coronavirus spike peptide pools or control peptides (ViraFEST assay). Each well received a few million PBMCs, cultured with about 9.1 IU/ml IL-2 and about 10 ug/ml peptide pools.

J is TRBJ2-3 and V is TRBV24-1; 8 bases align to TRBD2. This receptor was taken from a human donor who had recovered from COVID-19. The sequenced sample was CD4+ T cells from blood, cultured in vitro. The CDR3 DNA is TGTGCCACCAGTGATCCCAGAGCGGGAGAGCCTCCCCATGGTGATACGCAGTATTTT. Translation: CATSDPRAGEPPHGDTQYF.